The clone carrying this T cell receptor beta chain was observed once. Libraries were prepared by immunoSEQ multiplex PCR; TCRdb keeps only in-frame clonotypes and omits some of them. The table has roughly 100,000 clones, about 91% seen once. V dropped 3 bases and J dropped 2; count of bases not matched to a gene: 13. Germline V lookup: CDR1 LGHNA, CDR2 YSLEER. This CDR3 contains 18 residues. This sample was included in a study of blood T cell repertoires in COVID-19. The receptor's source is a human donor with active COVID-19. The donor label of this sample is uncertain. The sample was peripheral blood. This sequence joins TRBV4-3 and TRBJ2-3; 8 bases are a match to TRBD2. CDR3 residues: CASSHRLASGLPTDTQYF. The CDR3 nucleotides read TGCGCCAGCAGCCACCGGTTGGCTAGCGGGCTTCCCACAGATACGCAGTATTTT.